Below, 18 T cell receptor beta chains from the same sample are listed, as sequenced in a study of blood T cell repertoires in COVID-19. TCRdb keeps only in-frame clones here, not all; method: immunoSEQ multiplex PCR. The data contain a few hundred thousand clones, around 85% of them seen just once; the ten biggest clones take up more than 2%. What was sequenced was PBMCs or T cells enriched from blood (not recorded which). The receptor source for this set is a man aged 25 to 40 who had recovered from COVID-19.

The chain recombines TRBV21-1 with TRBJ2-3; TRBD2, the table's D call, was not compared with the DNA. TRBV21-1 is a pseudogene. The CDR3 runs 18 residues. CDR3 in amino acids: CASSKGSSGAANTDTQYF. The CDR3 DNA is TGTGCCAGCAGCAAAGGGTCATCCGGAGCGGCAAACACAGATACGCAGTATTTT.

The chain carries TRBV10-3 and TRBJ1-4; tentatively, D is TRBD1 (5 bases). The germline V gene has CDR1 ENHRY and CDR2 SYGVKD. There are 13 residues in the CDR3. Trimming shortened V by 8 bases and J by 5 bases, and 12 bases separated the two germline ends. The CDR3 DNA sequence: TGTGCCATCCCCGTGCAGGGAAATGAAAAACTGTTTTTT. Its protein is CAIPVQGNEKLFF.

The V call is TRBV6-4, the J call TRBJ2-2; tentative D call: TRBD2 (6 bases). Deletions cut 0 bases from V and 6 bases from J, with 11 bases between. The CDR3 runs to 15 residues. Germline values: CDR1 MRHNA, CDR2 SNTAGT. The CDR3, as DNA: TGTGCCAGCAGTGACTCTATGGAGGGAGCCGGGGAGCTGTTTTTT. Encoded protein: CASSDSMEGAGELFF.

This clone was detected many times. This chain joins TRBV15 and TRBJ2-3, with D possibly being TRBD1 (6 bases). V was shortened by 0 bases and J by 5 bases, with 18 bases between the two germline ends. Per germline, CDR1 LNHNV and CDR2 YYDKDF (reference sequence). The CDR3 spans 17 residues. In DNA, the CDR3 is TGTGCCACCAGCAGAGATAGGGGAACAGGGCCTGAAGATACGCAGTATTTT. Its protein is CATSRDRGTGPEDTQYF.

Only one count was recorded for this clone. The chain is built from TRBV15 and TRBJ2-5; 12 positions match TRBD2. Germline CDR1 and CDR2: LNHNV and YYDKDF (reference sequence). V lost 4 bases to trimming and J lost 5 bases; unmatched junction nucleotides: 11. CDR3 length: 17 residues. CDR3 nucleotides: TGTGCCACCAGCAAAACGGACGGACTAGCGGGGAGGGAGACCCAGTACTTC. Residues: CATSKTDGLAGRETQYF.

The V and J genes are TRBV18 and TRBJ2-4; possible D gene TRBD2, 7 bases. Germline lookup yields CDR1 KGHSH and CDR2 LQKENI. The CDR3 totals 15 residues. Trimming took off 2 bases at V and 5 bases at J, with 13 bases between the two ends. This CDR3 reads CASSPAGAGENIQYF. As DNA, the CDR3 is TGTGCCAGCTCACCAGCGGGGGCCGGAGAAAACATTCAGTACTTC. Full variable domain (remainder filled in from reference TRBV18 and TRBJ2-4): NAGVMQNPRHLVRRRGQEARLRCSPMKGHSHVYWYRQLPEEGLKFMVYLQKENIIDESGMPKERFSAEFPKEGPSILRIQQVVRGDSAAYFCASSPAGAGENIQYFGAGTRLSVL.

The chain recombines TRBV7-2 with TRBJ1-5, with D perhaps TRBD1 (6 bases). The CDR3 consists of 14 residues. Trimming removed 5 bases at V and 7 bases at J, with 15 bases between. Germline CDR1 and CDR2: SGHTA and FQGNSA. The CDR3 region has the DNA TGTGCCAGCAGCACCAGGGGAGGGGGACAGCCCCAGCATTTT. This gives the protein CASSTRGGGQPQHF.

This clone was counted a few times. The chain combines TRBV4-3 with TRBJ2-3; the match to TRBD2 covers 7 bases. Germline V gene data show CDR1 as LGHNA and CDR2 as YSLEER. After removal of 1 base from V and 0 bases from J, the junction contained 10 bases not matched to a gene. The CDR3 spans 18 residues. The DNA for the CDR3 is TGCGCCAGCAGCCAAGTCGGCGCGTGGGGGGGGAGCACAGATACGCAGTATTTT. This gives the protein CASSQVGAWGGSTDTQYF.

V is TRBV5-4 and J is TRBJ2-3, with D tentatively TRBD1 (5 bases). Germline assignment: CDR1 SGHNT and CDR2 YYREEE (reference sequence). V was shortened by 5 bases and J by 2 bases, with 9 bases between the two germline ends. The CDR3 is 13 residues long. This CDR3 reads CASRPGNTDTQYF. DNA for the CDR3: TGTGCCAGCAGACCAGGGAACACAGATACGCAGTATTTT.

CDR3 bases: TGCGCCAGTAAGAGTGCTGGGGCGCTCACAGATACGCAGTATTTT. It yields the protein CASKSAGALTDTQYF. The chain carries TRBV4-1 and TRBJ2-3; D might be TRBD1 (5 bases). Per germline, CDR1 MGHRA and CDR2 YSYEKL. With 9 bases removed from V and 2 bases from J, the gap between germline ends came to 18 bases. This CDR3 comprises 15 residues.

The chain recombines TRBV7-2 with TRBJ2-5, with 11 positions matching TRBD2. The length of the CDR3 is 16 residues. J was trimmed by 5 bases and V by 0 bases; bases with no gene match: 5. Germline assignment: CDR1 SGHTA and CDR2 FQGNSA. CDR3 region: CASSLAASGGRETQYF. In nucleotides, the CDR3 is TGTGCCAGCAGCTTAGCGGCTAGCGGGGGGAGGGAGACCCAGTACTTC.

The chain links TRBV5-5 to TRBJ1-2; weak D call: TRBD1 (5 bases). This CDR3 comprises 14 residues. From germline, CDR1 is SGHKS and CDR2 YYEKEE (reference sequence). The V gene lost 5 bases and the J gene lost 9 bases, with 20 bases spanning the gap. The CDR3 loop is CASRPGLNSRSYTF. DNA for the CDR3: TGTGCCAGCAGACCGGGACTCAATTCTCGGAGCTACACCTTC.

The chain carries TRBV3-1 (or the pseudogene TRBV3-2) and TRBJ1-1, with 7 bases identical to TRBD1. J was trimmed by 10 bases and V by 4 bases; bases with no gene match: 6. The CDR3 has 12 amino acids. Germline assignment: CDR1 LGHDT and CDR2 YNNKEL (reference sequence). The CDR3 here is CASSPRQGSAFF. The CDR3 nucleotides read TGTGCCAGCAGCCCCCGACAGGGTTCAGCTTTCTTT.

The V gene is TRBV11-2, the J gene TRBJ2-1; D is ambiguous. CDR1 SGHAT and CDR2 FQNNGV come from the germline V gene. The CDR3 totals 15 residues. V was clipped by 7 bases and J by 8 bases, with 21 bases between them. The CDR3 is CASNLTRGSKYEQFF. The CDR3 coding sequence is TGTGCCAGCAACCTAACGCGCGGCAGTAAGTATGAGCAGTTCTTC.

The CDR3 bases are TGTGCCAGTAGTATAGGTCCAAATTCACCCCTCCACTTT. Protein sequence: CASSIGPNSPLHF. This rearrangement joins TRBV19 to TRBJ1-6; no firm D call. The germline V gene encodes CDR1 LNHDA and CDR2 SQIVND (reference sequence). The length of the CDR3 is 13 residues. V was clipped by 1 base and J by 7 bases, with 5 bases between them.

The chain couples TRBV7-2 to TRBJ2-7; D may be TRBD1 (5 bases). The germline gives CDR1 SGHTA, CDR2 FQGNSA. The V and J ends lost 2 bases and 6 bases respectively, with 14 bases between them. The CDR3 has 14 residues. CDR3 DNA: TGTGCCAGCAGCTTAACAGGCTTCTCACCCGAGCAGTACTTC. Its protein product is CASSLTGFSPEQYF.

The rearrangement uses TRBV19 and TRBJ1-2, with 9 bases that match TRBD1. CDR3 length equals 15 residues. The V segment lost 7 bases and the J segment 6 bases; nucleotides outside the gene matches: 12. From germline, CDR1 is LNHDA and CDR2 SQIVND (reference sequence). This chain's CDR3 is CASTHFPGQGDGYTF. In nucleotides, the CDR3 is TGTGCCAGTACTCATTTTCCGGGACAGGGAGATGGCTACACCTTC.

The chain uses TRBV9 and TRBJ1-3, with 8 positions matching TRBD1. This CDR3 is built from 16 residues. V lost 4 bases and J lost 4; bases outside the gene matches: 10. In germline, CDR1 is SGDLS, CDR2 YYNGEE. CDR3 residues: CASSSHPRDRGNTIYF. CDR3 in DNA: TGTGCCAGCAGCTCTCACCCTAGGGACAGGGGAAACACCATATATTTT.